Listed below are T cell receptor beta chains from one sample, sequenced in a study of chemoradiotherapy in HPV16-positive cancers. The protocol was immunoSEQ multiplex PCR, while the TCRdb copy is restricted to in-frame clones and leaves out a portion. The table has approximately 17,000 clones, around three quarters seen once. Sequences were derived from tumor tissue, sampled from a patient who underwent chemoradiotherapy. Receptor source: a human donor with HPV-associated anogenital cancer. Both conserved end residues are part of each CDR3. Fields, in order: J gene, V gene, D gene, clone size, CDR3 protein, CDR3 DNA. D genes are given only for firm matches. Size tells how often a clone was seen (once, few, many) or the class of an expanded clone, and some rows leave it out.

j_call: TRBJ1-1; v_call: TRBV30; d_call: NA; clone_size: large; cdr3_aa: CAWSLKGNKAFF; cdr3_nt: TGTGCCTGGAGTTTAAAGGGTAATAAAGCTTTCTTT
j_call: TRBJ2-7; v_call: TRBV27; d_call: NA; clone_size: NA; cdr3_aa: CASIDPRDNSYEQYF; cdr3_nt: TGTGCCAGCATCGACCCCCGGGACAACTCCTACGAGCAGTACTTC
j_call: TRBJ2-3; v_call: TRBV5-1; d_call: TRBD1; clone_size: NA; cdr3_aa: CASSLVGDRGQYF; cdr3_nt: TGCGCCAGCAGCTTGGTGGGGGACAGGGGACAGTATTTT
j_call: TRBJ1-1; v_call: TRBV19; d_call: NA; clone_size: NA; cdr3_aa: CASSQRDGGTAFF; cdr3_nt: TGTGCCAGTAGTCAACGGGACGGGGGGACAGCTTTCTTT
j_call: TRBJ1-3; v_call: TRBV28; d_call: NA; clone_size: NA; cdr3_aa: CASSFRKAGNTIYF; cdr3_nt: TGTGCCAGCAGTTTTCGCAAGGCCGGAAACACCATATATTTT
j_call: TRBJ1-1; v_call: TRBV7-6; d_call: NA; clone_size: few; cdr3_aa: CASSLAIATEAFF; cdr3_nt: TGTGCCAGCAGCTTAGCGATAGCCACTGAAGCTTTCTTT
j_call: TRBJ2-5; v_call: TRBV5-1; d_call: TRBD1; clone_size: NA; cdr3_aa: CASSSGQVQETQYF; cdr3_nt: TGCGCCAGCAGCTCCGGACAGGTACAAGAGACCCAGTACTTC
j_call: TRBJ1-2; v_call: TRBV29-1; d_call: TRBD1; clone_size: NA; cdr3_aa: CSARQGADYGYTF; cdr3_nt: TGCAGCGCCAGACAGGGGGCTGACTATGGCTACACCTTC
j_call: TRBJ2-2; v_call: TRBV5-4; d_call: NA; clone_size: NA; cdr3_aa: CASSHGPYANTGELFF; cdr3_nt: TGTGCCAGCAGCCACGGTCCTTACGCGAACACCGGGGAGCTGTTTTTT
j_call: TRBJ2-5; v_call: TRBV7-2; d_call: NA; clone_size: medium-sized; cdr3_aa: CASSPWGGGETQYF; cdr3_nt: TGTGCCAGCAGCCCTTGGGGGGGCGGAGAGACCCAGTACTTC
j_call: TRBJ1-1; v_call: TRBV7-9; d_call: NA; clone_size: NA; cdr3_aa: CASSFGAPEAFF; cdr3_nt: TGTGCCAGCAGCTTTGGGGCCCCTGAAGCTTTCTTT
j_call: TRBJ2-5; v_call: TRBV18; d_call: NA; clone_size: once; cdr3_aa: CASSPDEQTQYF; cdr3_nt: TGTGCCAGCTCACCAGACGAACAGACCCAGTACTTC
j_call: TRBJ1-1; v_call: TRBV12-5; d_call: NA; clone_size: NA; cdr3_aa: CASGLEERTEAFF; cdr3_nt: TGTGCTAGTGGTTTAGAGGAGCGCACTGAAGCTTTCTTT
j_call: TRBJ2-1; v_call: TRBV5-5; d_call: NA; clone_size: NA; cdr3_aa: CASSSLARPYNEQFF; cdr3_nt: TGTGCCAGCAGCTCGCTAGCGAGGCCATACAATGAGCAGTTCTTC
j_call: TRBJ2-2; v_call: TRBV30; d_call: TRBD2; clone_size: NA; cdr3_aa: CAWSGLAGWGTGELFF; cdr3_nt: TGTGCCTGGAGTGGCCTAGCGGGATGGGGCACCGGGGAGCTGTTTTTT
j_call: TRBJ1-1; v_call: TRBV5-1; d_call: TRBD1; clone_size: NA; cdr3_aa: CASSLGQGAGLNTEAFF; cdr3_nt: TGCGCCAGCAGCTTGGGGCAGGGGGCGGGATTGAACACTGAAGCTTTCTTT
j_call: TRBJ1-2; v_call: TRBV9; d_call: NA; clone_size: once; cdr3_aa: CASSTQQGPFLGYTF; cdr3_nt: TGTGCCAGCAGCACCCAACAGGGACCCTTCTTAGGCTACACCTTC
j_call: TRBJ2-1; v_call: TRBV5-1; d_call: NA; clone_size: NA; cdr3_aa: CASSADWSNEQFF; cdr3_nt: TGCGCCAGCAGCGCGGACTGGAGCAATGAGCAGTTCTTC
j_call: TRBJ2-2; v_call: TRBV7-2; d_call: NA; clone_size: medium-sized; cdr3_aa: CASSFLNTGELFF; cdr3_nt: TGTGCCAGCAGCTTCTTGAACACCGGGGAGCTGTTTTTT
j_call: TRBJ2-5; v_call: TRBV29-1; d_call: NA; clone_size: medium-sized; cdr3_aa: CSVEGPGTQYF; cdr3_nt: TGCAGCGTTGAAGGCCCCGGGACCCAGTACTTC
j_call: TRBJ2-4; v_call: TRBV5-6; d_call: NA; clone_size: NA; cdr3_aa: CASSLARAGHYIQYF; cdr3_nt: TGTGCCAGCAGCTTGGCCAGGGCAGGTCATTACATTCAGTACTTC
j_call: TRBJ2-7; v_call: TRBV2; d_call: NA; clone_size: NA; cdr3_aa: CASNGPREEQYF; cdr3_nt: TGTGCCAGCAACGGACCCCGCGAGGAGCAGTACTTC
j_call: TRBJ2-7; v_call: TRBV18; d_call: TRBD1; clone_size: medium-sized; cdr3_aa: CASSPVPGTGVEQYF; cdr3_nt: TGTGCCAGCTCACCAGTCCCCGGGACAGGGGTTGAGCAGTACTTC
j_call: TRBJ1-3; v_call: TRBV2; d_call: NA; clone_size: NA; cdr3_aa: CASLGHPVAGNGNTIYF; cdr3_nt: TGTGCCAGCCTGGGGCACCCCGTGGCGGGGAATGGAAACACCATATATTTT
j_call: TRBJ1-6; v_call: TRBV7-2; d_call: NA; clone_size: NA; cdr3_aa: CASSLDSPLHF; cdr3_nt: TGTGCCAGCAGCTTAGATTCACCCCTCCACTTT
j_call: TRBJ1-1; v_call: TRBV6-1; d_call: NA; clone_size: NA; cdr3_aa: CASRTVNTEAFF; cdr3_nt: TGTGCCAGCAGGACGGTCAACACTGAAGCTTTCTTT
j_call: TRBJ1-1; v_call: TRBV2; d_call: NA; clone_size: NA; cdr3_aa: CASSVGLQGLIF; cdr3_nt: TGTGCCAGCAGTGTCGGGTTACAGGGACTAATTTTC
j_call: TRBJ2-3; v_call: TRBV6-6; d_call: NA; clone_size: NA; cdr3_aa: CASSSNSDTQYF; cdr3_nt: TGTGCCAGCAGTTCTAACTCAGATACGCAGTATTTT
j_call: TRBJ2-2; v_call: TRBV28; d_call: TRBD2; clone_size: NA; cdr3_aa: CASSTRGTGELFF; cdr3_nt: TGTGCCAGCAGTACGCGGGGGACCGGGGAGCTGTTTTTT
j_call: TRBJ2-1; v_call: TRBV5-4; d_call: NA; clone_size: NA; cdr3_aa: CASSTYNEQFF; cdr3_nt: TGTGCCAGCAGCACCTACAATGAGCAGTTCTTC
j_call: TRBJ1-5; v_call: TRBV28; d_call: TRBD1; clone_size: medium-sized; cdr3_aa: CASSADRGQPQHF; cdr3_nt: TGTGCCAGCAGTGCGGACAGGGGCCAGCCCCAGCATTTT
j_call: TRBJ2-3; v_call: TRBV11-3; d_call: NA; clone_size: few; cdr3_aa: CASSLEGSSTDTQYF; cdr3_nt: TGTGCCAGCAGCTTAGAAGGGTCTAGCACAGATACGCAGTATTTT
j_call: TRBJ1-2; v_call: TRBV6-1; d_call: NA; clone_size: NA; cdr3_aa: CASSEGQDYGYTF; cdr3_nt: TGTGCCAGCAGTGAGGGGCAGGACTATGGCTACACCTTC
j_call: TRBJ1-2; v_call: TRBV18; d_call: NA; clone_size: few; cdr3_aa: CASSPALQVNYGYTF; cdr3_nt: TGTGCCAGCTCACCAGCATTACAGGTTAACTATGGCTACACCTTC
j_call: TRBJ2-1; v_call: TRBV5-1; d_call: TRBD1; clone_size: NA; cdr3_aa: CASRGTGANEQFF; cdr3_nt: TGCGCCAGCAGGGGGACAGGGGCCAATGAGCAGTTCTTC
j_call: TRBJ1-1; v_call: TRBV2; d_call: TRBD1; clone_size: once; cdr3_aa: CASRETGQNTEAFF; cdr3_nt: TGTGCCAGCAGGGAGACAGGGCAGAACACTGAAGCTTTCTTT
j_call: TRBJ2-5; v_call: TRBV18; d_call: NA; clone_size: once; cdr3_aa: CASSPASGETQYF; cdr3_nt: TGTGCCAGCTCACCAGCCTCCGGGGAGACCCAGTACTTC
j_call: TRBJ1-2; v_call: TRBV19; d_call: NA; clone_size: NA; cdr3_aa: CASSINLDRPFYGYTF; cdr3_nt: TGTGCCAGTAGTATAAATCTTGACAGGCCCTTCTATGGCTACACCTTC
j_call: TRBJ2-7; v_call: TRBV6-1; d_call: NA; clone_size: NA; cdr3_aa: CASSELGEQYF; cdr3_nt: TGTGCCAGCAGTGAACTCGGCGAGCAGTACTTC
j_call: TRBJ2-5; v_call: TRBV5-1; d_call: TRBD1; clone_size: few; cdr3_aa: CASSLEGTGPETQYF; cdr3_nt: TGCGCCAGCAGCTTGGAAGGGACAGGGCCAGAGACCCAGTACTTC
j_call: TRBJ2-7; v_call: TRBV7-9; d_call: TRBD2; clone_size: NA; cdr3_aa: CASSNSGTSDEQYF; cdr3_nt: TGTGCCAGCAGCAATTCCGGGACTAGCGACGAGCAGTACTTC
j_call: TRBJ1-1; v_call: TRBV19; d_call: NA; clone_size: NA; cdr3_aa: CASSKARGDTEAFF; cdr3_nt: TGTGCCAGTAGTAAAGCCAGGGGCGATACTGAAGCTTTCTTT
j_call: TRBJ2-3; v_call: TRBV11-2; d_call: NA; clone_size: few; cdr3_aa: CASSSRLTDTQYF; cdr3_nt: TGTGCCAGCAGCTCCAGACTTACAGATACGCAGTATTTT
j_call: TRBJ1-5; v_call: TRBV6-1; d_call: NA; clone_size: NA; cdr3_aa: CASTGAGNQPQHF; cdr3_nt: TGTGCCAGCACGGGGGCCGGCAATCAGCCCCAGCATTTT
j_call: TRBJ2-5; v_call: TRBV2; d_call: TRBD2; clone_size: once; cdr3_aa: CASSVEGLVGETQYF; cdr3_nt: TGTGCCAGCAGTGTTGAGGGACTAGTCGGTGAGACCCAGTACTTC
j_call: TRBJ1-2; v_call: TRBV6-6; d_call: NA; clone_size: NA; cdr3_aa: CASSTHGTYGYTF; cdr3_nt: TGTGCCAGCAGTACCCACGGGACCTATGGCTACACCTTC
j_call: TRBJ2-7; v_call: TRBV5-4; d_call: TRBD2; clone_size: few; cdr3_aa: CASSFALAGGYEQYF; cdr3_nt: TGTGCCAGCAGCTTTGCACTAGCGGGAGGCTACGAGCAGTACTTC
j_call: TRBJ2-2; v_call: TRBV6-5; d_call: TRBD1; clone_size: once; cdr3_aa: CASRPGGVTGELFF; cdr3_nt: TGTGCCAGCAGGCCAGGGGGAGTGACCGGGGAGCTGTTTTTT
j_call: TRBJ2-7; v_call: TRBV7-9; d_call: NA; clone_size: NA; cdr3_aa: CASSSSAASRGEQYF; cdr3_nt: TGTGCCAGCAGCTCTAGCGCGGCCTCAAGAGGGGAGCAGTACTTC
j_call: TRBJ1-1; v_call: TRBV16; d_call: NA; clone_size: once; cdr3_aa: CASTWEGGTEAFF; cdr3_nt: TGTGCCAGCACCTGGGAGGGAGGGACTGAAGCTTTCTTT
j_call: TRBJ2-5; v_call: TRBV7-8; d_call: NA; clone_size: few; cdr3_aa: CASSPLSGGETQYF; cdr3_nt: TGTGCCAGCAGCCCACTTTCCGGGGGAGAGACCCAGTACTTC
j_call: TRBJ2-3; v_call: TRBV11-2; d_call: NA; clone_size: NA; cdr3_aa: CASSLGLTDTQYF; cdr3_nt: TGTGCCAGCAGCTTAGGACTAACGGATACGCAGTATTTT
j_call: TRBJ1-5; v_call: TRBV7-5; d_call: NA; clone_size: NA; cdr3_aa: CAGLLGGEYQPQHF; cdr3_nt: TGTGCCGGCCTTTTGGGGGGAGAATATCAGCCCCAGCATTTT
j_call: TRBJ2-2; v_call: TRBV7-2; d_call: TRBD2; clone_size: few; cdr3_aa: CASSLISGKNTGELFF; cdr3_nt: TGTGCCAGCAGCTTAATTAGCGGGAAGAACACCGGGGAGCTGTTTTTT